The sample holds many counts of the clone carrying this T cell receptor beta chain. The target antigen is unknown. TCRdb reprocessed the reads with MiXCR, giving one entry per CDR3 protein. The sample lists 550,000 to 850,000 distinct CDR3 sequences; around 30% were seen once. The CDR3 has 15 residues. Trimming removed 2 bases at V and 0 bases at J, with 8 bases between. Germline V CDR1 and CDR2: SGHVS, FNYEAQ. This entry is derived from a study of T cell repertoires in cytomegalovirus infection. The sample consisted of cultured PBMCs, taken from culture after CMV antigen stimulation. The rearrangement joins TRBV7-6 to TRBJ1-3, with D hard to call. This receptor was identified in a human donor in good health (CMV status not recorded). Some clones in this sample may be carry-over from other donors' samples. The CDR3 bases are TGTGCCAGCAGCTTAAGTTCGGGCTCTGGAAACACCATATATTTT. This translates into CASSLSSGSGNTIYF. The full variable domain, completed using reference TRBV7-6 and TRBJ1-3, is GAGVSQSPRYKVTKRGQDVALRCDPISGHVSLYWYRQALGQGPEFLTYFNYEAQQDKSGLPNDRFSAERPEGSISTLTIQRTEQRDSAMYRCASSLSSGSGNTIYFGEGSWLTVV.